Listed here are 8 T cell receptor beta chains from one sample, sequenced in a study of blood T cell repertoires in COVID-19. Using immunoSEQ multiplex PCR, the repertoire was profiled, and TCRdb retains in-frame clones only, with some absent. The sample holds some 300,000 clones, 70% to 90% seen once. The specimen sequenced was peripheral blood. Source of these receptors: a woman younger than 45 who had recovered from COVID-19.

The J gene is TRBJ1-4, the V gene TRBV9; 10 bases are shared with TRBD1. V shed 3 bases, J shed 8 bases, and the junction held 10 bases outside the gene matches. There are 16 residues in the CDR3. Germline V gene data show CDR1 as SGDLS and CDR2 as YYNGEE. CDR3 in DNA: TGTGCCAGCAGCGGGAGACAGGGGGCGCCTGCAGAAAAACTGTTTTTT. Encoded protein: CASSGRQGAPAEKLFF.

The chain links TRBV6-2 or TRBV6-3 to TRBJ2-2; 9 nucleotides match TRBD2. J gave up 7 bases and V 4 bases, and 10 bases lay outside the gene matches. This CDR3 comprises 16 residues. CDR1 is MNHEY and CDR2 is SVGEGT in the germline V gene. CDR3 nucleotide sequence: TGTGCCAGCAGTTTCCGGCGGGGGGGCCCAATCGGGGAGCTGTTTTTT. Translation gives CASSFRRGGPIGELFF.

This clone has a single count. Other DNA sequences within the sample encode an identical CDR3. The CDR3 bases are TGTGCCATCAGTGAGTCAGAGGGAGGCACAGATACGCAGTATTTT. As protein: CAISESEGGTDTQYF. The rearrangement joins TRBV10-3 to TRBJ2-3, with D tentatively TRBD2 (5 bases). This CDR3 region has 15 residues. Trimming took 0 bases from V and 1 from J, leaving 8 bases between them. Looked up from germline, CDR1 is ENHRY and CDR2 is SYGVKD.

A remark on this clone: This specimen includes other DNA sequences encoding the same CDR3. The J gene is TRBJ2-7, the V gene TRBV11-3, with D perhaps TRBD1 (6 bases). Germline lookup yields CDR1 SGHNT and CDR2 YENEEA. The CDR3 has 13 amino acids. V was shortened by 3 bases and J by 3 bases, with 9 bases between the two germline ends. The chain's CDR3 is CASSLGANYEQYF. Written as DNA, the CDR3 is TGTGCCAGCAGCTTGGGGGCAAACTACGAGCAGTACTTC. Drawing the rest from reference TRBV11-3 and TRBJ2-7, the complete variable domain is EAGVVQSPRYKIIEKKQPVAFWCNPISGHNTLYWYLQNLGQGPELLIRYENEEAVDDSQLPKDRFSAERLKGVDSTLKIQPAELGDSAVYLCASSLGANYEQYFGPGTRLTVT.

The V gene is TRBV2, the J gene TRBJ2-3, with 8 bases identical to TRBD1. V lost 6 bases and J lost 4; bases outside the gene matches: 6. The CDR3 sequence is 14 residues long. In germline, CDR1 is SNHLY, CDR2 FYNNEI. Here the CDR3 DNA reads TGTGCCAGCAGCCTGGACAGGGCGGCAGATACGCAGTATTTT. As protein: CASSLDRAADTQYF.

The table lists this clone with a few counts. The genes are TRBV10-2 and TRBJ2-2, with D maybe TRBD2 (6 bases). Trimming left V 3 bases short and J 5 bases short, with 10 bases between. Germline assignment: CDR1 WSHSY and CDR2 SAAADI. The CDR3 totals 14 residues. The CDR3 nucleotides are TGCGCCAGCAGTGATAGTCTAGCGACCGGGGAGCTGTTTTTT. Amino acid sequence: CASSDSLATGELFF.

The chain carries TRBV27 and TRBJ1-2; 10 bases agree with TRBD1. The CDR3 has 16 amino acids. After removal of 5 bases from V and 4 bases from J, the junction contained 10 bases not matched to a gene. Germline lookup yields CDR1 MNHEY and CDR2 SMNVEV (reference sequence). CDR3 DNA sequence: TGTGCCAGCAGTCCCTTCAGGACAGGGGGGGCCTATGGCTACACCTTC. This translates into CASSPFRTGGAYGYTF.

CDR3 loop: CASSGARSISSTDTQYF. The CDR3 coding sequence is TGTGCCAGCAGCGGTGCCAGAAGTATCTCTAGCACAGATACGCAGTATTTT. The chain carries TRBV9 and TRBJ2-3; no definite D call. The germline gives CDR1 SGDLS, CDR2 YYNGEE. With 3 bases removed from V and 0 bases from J, the gap between germline ends came to 17 bases. The CDR3 spans 17 residues.